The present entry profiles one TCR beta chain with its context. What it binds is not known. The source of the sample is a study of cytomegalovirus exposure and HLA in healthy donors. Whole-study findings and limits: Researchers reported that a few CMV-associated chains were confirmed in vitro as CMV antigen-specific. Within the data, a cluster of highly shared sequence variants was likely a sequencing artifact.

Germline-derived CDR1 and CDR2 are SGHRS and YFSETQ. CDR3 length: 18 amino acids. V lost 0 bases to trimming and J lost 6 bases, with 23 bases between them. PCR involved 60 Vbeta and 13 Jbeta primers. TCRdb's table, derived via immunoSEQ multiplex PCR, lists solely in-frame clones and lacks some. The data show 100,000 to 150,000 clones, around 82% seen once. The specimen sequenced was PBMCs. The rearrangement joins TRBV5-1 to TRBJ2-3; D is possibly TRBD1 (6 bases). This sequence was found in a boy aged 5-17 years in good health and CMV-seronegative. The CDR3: CASSLGALYREGADTQYF. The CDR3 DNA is TGCGCCAGCAGCTTGGGGGCTTTATACAGGGAAGGGGCGGATACGCAGTATTTT.